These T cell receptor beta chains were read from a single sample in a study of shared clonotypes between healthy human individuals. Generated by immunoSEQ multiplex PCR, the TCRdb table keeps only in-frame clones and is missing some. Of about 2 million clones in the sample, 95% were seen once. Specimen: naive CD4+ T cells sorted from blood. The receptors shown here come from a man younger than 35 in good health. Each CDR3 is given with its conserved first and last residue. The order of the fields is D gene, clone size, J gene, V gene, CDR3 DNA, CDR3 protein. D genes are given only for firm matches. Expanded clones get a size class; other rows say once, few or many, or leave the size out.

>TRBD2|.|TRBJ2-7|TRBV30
TGTGCCTGGAGCTTAATCCCCGGACTAGCCGGTTACGAGCAGTACTTC
CAWSLIPGLAGYEQYF
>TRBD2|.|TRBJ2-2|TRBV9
TGTGCCAGCAGCGCGAGAGCGGGGGGCGACACCGGGGAGCTGTTTTTT
CASSARAGGDTGELFF
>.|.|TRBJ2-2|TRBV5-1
TGCGCCAGCAGCCCGGGACTGAACACCGGGGAGCTGTTTTTT
CASSPGLNTGELFF
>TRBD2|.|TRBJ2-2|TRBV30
TGTGCCTGGAGTGGTCGGACTAGCGGACTCAACCTAACGAACACCGGGGAGCTGTTTTTT
CAWSGRTSGLNLTNTGELFF
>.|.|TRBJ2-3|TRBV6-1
TGTGCCAGCAGTGAAGCCTTCACAAATACGCAGTATTTT
CASSEAFTNTQYF
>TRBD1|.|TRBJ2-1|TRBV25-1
TGTGCCAGCAGTGAAGTGGACAGGGGGCCGAATGAGCAGTTCTTC
CASSEVDRGPNEQFF
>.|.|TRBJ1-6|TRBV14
TGTGCCAGCAACCAAGGCGGGAAGAATTCACCCCTCCACTTT
CASNQGGKNSPLHF
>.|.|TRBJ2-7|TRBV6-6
TGTGCCAGCAGTTCCCCGGGACTTGGCTACGAGCAGTACTTC
CASSSPGLGYEQYF
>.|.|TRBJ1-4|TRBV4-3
TGCGCCAGCAGCCAAGAACGGGGCAGGGTAACGAAACTGTTTTTT
CASSQERGRVTKLFF
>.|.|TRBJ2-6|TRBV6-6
TGTGCCAGCTCCTCTCGGCCTTCTGGGGCCAACGTCCTGACTTTC
CASSSRPSGANVLTF
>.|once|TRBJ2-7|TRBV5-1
TGCGCCAGCAGCTTGGACAATGCAGGCGAGCAGTACTTC
CASSLDNAGEQYF
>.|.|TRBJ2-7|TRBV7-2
TGTGCCAGCAGCTTATGGCCGGGACAACCCTACGAGCAGTACTTC
CASSLWPGQPYEQYF
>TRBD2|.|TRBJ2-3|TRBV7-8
TGTGCCAGCAGCCGTTCAGCGGGAGAGGGCACAGATACGCAGTATTTT
CASSRSAGEGTDTQYF
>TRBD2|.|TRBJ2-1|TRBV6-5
TGTGCCAGCAGTTACGATTGGGTTAGCGGGGATGAGCAGTTCTTC
CASSYDWVSGDEQFF
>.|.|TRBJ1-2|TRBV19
TGTGCCAGTACCCAGCGAGTGGGTGACGGCTACACCTTC
CASTQRVGDGYTF
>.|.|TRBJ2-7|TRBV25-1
TGTGCCAGCAGGGACACCGCCTACGAGCAGTACTTC
CASRDTAYEQYF
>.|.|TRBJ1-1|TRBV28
TGTGCCAGCAGTTTTGGCGGCCGTGGAGCCACTGAAGCTTTCTTT
CASSFGGRGATEAFF
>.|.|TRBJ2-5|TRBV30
TGTGCCTGGAGTGTAGGGGACCAAGAGACCCAGTACTTC
CAWSVGDQETQYF
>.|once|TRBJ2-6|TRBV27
TGTGCCAGCAGTTTATTCGTAACACCGAAACTTGGGGCCAACGTCCTGACTTTC
CASSLFVTPKLGANVLTF
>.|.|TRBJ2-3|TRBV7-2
TGTGCCAGCAGCTCCTCATCGAGTAATACGCAGTATTTT
CASSSSSSNTQYF
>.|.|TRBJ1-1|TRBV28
TGTGCCAGCACCTGGTATTGGGCAGGGGCTGAAGCTTTCTTT
CASTWYWAGAEAFF
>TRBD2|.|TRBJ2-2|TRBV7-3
TGTGCCAGCAGCCGGGTAGCGGGGCTCGGGGGCACCGGGGAGCTGTTTTTT
CASSRVAGLGGTGELFF
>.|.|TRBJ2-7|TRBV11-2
TGTGCCAGCAGCTTAGGTAGGGGCCTGGTCTACGAGCAGTACTTC
CASSLGRGLVYEQYF
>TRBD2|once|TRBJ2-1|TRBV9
TGTGCCAGCAGCCCGGGACTAGCGGGAGTTCGGGAGCAGTTCTTC
CASSPGLAGVREQFF
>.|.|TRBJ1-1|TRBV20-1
TGCAGTGCACCCTTCAACACTGAAGCTTTCTTT
CSAPFNTEAFF
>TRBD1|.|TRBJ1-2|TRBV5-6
TGTGCCAGCAGCCCCGGGACAGGCCTCACTAACTATGGCTACACCTTC
CASSPGTGLTNYGYTF
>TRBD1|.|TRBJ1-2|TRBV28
TGTGCCAGCAGTCCAGGGGGGTTTTTGGGCTACACCTTC
CASSPGGFLGYTF
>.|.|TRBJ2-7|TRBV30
TGTGCCTGGAGTGTGCACCGGTACGAGCAGTACTTC
CAWSVHRYEQYF
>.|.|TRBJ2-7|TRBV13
TGTGCCAGCAGCTTAGGTCAGGGGCTAGCGGTCTACGAGCAGTACTTC
CASSLGQGLAVYEQYF
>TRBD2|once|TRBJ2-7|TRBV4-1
TGCGCCAGCAGCCAAGATAGTCCGGGAGGGGGTTACTCCTACGAGCAGTACTTC
CASSQDSPGGGYSYEQYF
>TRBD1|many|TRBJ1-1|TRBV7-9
TGTGCCAGCAGCGATGACAGGGGAGGAAAAACTGAAGCTTTCTTT
CASSDDRGGKTEAFF
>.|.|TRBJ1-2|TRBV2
TGTGCCAGCAGTGAGTCGGGTCAGATCTATGGCTACACCTTC
CASSESGQIYGYTF
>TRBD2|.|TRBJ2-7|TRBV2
TGTGCCAGCAGTACGACTAGCGGGGGATCCTACGAGCAGTACTTC
CASSTTSGGSYEQYF
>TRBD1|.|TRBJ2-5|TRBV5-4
TGTGCCAGCAGCTTGCAGGGACAGGGGGTAGGAGAGACCCAGTACTTC
CASSLQGQGVGETQYF
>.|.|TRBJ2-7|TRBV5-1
TGCGCCAGCAGCTTGGCCGTCGGTTTCTACGAGCAGTACTTC
CASSLAVGFYEQYF
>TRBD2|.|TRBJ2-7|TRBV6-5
TGTGCCAGCAGACTAGCGGGGGGGAACGAGCAGTACTTC
CASRLAGGNEQYF
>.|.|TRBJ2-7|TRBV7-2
TGTGCCAGCAGCTTAGGGGGGACCATCTCCTACGAGCAGTACTTC
CASSLGGTISYEQYF
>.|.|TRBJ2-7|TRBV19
TGTGCCAGTAGCGCCGGGGCGTCCCTCGAGCAGTACTTC
CASSAGASLEQYF
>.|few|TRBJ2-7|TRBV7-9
TGTGCCAGCAGCTCCCGGGGCCTTTACGAGCAGTACTTC
CASSSRGLYEQYF
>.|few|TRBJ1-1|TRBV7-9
TGTGCCAGCAGCTTCCAGGAGAACACTGAAGCTTTCTTT
CASSFQENTEAFF
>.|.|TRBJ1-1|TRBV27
TGTGCCAGCAGTTTAAATGGGGAGTTCGACACTGAAGCTTTCTTT
CASSLNGEFDTEAFF
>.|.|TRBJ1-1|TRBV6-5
TGTGCCAGCAGTTACTCGGGCCAAATGAACACTGAAGCTTTCTTT
CASSYSGQMNTEAFF
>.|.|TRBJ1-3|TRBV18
TGTGCCAGCTCACCACAGGGCGTTTCTGGAAACACCATATATTTT
CASSPQGVSGNTIYF
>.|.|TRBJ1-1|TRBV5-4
TGTGCCAGCAGCTTGGGGGGATCGGTCGAAACTGAAGCTTTCTTT
CASSLGGSVETEAFF
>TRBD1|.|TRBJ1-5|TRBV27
TGTGCCAGCAGCTCCCCAGGGGGCCCCCAGCATTTT
CASSSPGGPQHF
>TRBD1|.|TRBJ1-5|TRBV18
TGTGCCAGCTCATCCGGGACAGGGGGCTCGGAGCCCCAGCATTTT
CASSSGTGGSEPQHF
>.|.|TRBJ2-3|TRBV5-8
TGTGCCAGCAGCTTGGTTAGCACAGATACGCAGTATTTT
CASSLVSTDTQYF
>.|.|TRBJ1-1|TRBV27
TGTGCCAGCAGGTCCGAGGCTTTCTTT
CASRSEAFF
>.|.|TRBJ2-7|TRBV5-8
TGTGCCAACCAGGGGAACTACGAGCAGTACTTC
CANQGNYEQYF
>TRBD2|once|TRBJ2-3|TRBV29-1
TGCAGCGTCGAGACTAGCGGGAAGACAGATACGCAGTATTTT
CSVETSGKTDTQYF
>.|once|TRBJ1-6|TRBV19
TGTGCCAGTAGTCCGGTCGGGGGGCGAGGGAATTCACCCCTCCACTTT
CASSPVGGRGNSPLHF